This entry is about one T cell receptor (beta chain). This CDR3 is 15 amino acids long. With 6 bases removed from V and 8 bases from J, the gap between germline ends came to 19 bases. Germline V gene lookup returns CDR1 LNHDA and CDR2 SQIVND (reference sequence). This record belongs to a study of blood T cell repertoires in COVID-19. For the study at large: Samples taken during acute and convalescent COVID-19 were collected in the United States, Italy and Spain. PBMCs, B-cell-depleted T cells, or T cells were the source of the cDNA or gDNA that made up the material.

In the authors' workflow: Estimates of nucleated cell counts were drawn from the amplification of reference gene primers. Profiling relied on immunoSEQ multiplex PCR, and the TCRdb table lists in-frame clones only, not all of them. That table supplies the V and J calls and clone size; D and trimming were determined from the DNA. The sample shows tens of thousands of clones, approximately 86% of them seen only once. Material: peripheral blood. The chain couples TRBV19 to TRBJ1-4, with a tentative D call TRBD1 (5 bases). The receptor was derived from a woman of 80 years or more with acute or convalescent COVID-19. CDR3 residues: CASRDRGQGGEKLFF. As DNA, the CDR3 is TGTGCCAGTAGGGATAGGGGTCAGGGAGGAGAAAAACTGTTTTTT.